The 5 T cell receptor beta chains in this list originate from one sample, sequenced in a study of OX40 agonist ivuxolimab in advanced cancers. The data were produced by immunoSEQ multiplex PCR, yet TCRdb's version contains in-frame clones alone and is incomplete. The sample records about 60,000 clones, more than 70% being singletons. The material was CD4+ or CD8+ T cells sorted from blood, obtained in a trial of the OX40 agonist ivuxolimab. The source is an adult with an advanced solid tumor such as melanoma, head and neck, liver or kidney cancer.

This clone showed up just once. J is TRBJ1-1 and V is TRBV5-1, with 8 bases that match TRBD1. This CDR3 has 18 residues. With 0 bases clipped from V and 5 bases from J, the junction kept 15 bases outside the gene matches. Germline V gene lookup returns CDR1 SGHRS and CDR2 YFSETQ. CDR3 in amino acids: CASSLVRTRRTGRTEAFF. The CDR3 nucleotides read TGCGCCAGCAGCTTGGTAAGAACCCGACGGACAGGGAGAACTGAAGCTTTCTTT. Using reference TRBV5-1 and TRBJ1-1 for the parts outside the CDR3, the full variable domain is KAGVTQTPRYLIKTRGQQVTLSCSPISGHRSVSWYQQTPGQGLQFLFEYFSETQRNKGNFPGRFSGRQFSNSRSEMNVSTLELGDSALYLCASSLVRTRRTGRTEAFFGQGTRLTVV.

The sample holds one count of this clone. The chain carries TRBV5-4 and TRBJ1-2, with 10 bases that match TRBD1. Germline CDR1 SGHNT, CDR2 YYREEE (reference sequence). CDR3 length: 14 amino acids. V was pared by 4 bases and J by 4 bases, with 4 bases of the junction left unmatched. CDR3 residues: CASSKRQGAYGYTF. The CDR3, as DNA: TGTGCCAGCAGCAAAAGACAGGGGGCCTATGGCTACACCTTC.

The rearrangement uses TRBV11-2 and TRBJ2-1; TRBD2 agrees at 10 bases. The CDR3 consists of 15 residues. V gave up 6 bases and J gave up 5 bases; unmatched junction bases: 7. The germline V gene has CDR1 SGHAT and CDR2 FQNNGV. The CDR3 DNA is TGTGCCAGCAGTCCAAAGCGGGGGGGGAACAATGAGCAGTTCTTC. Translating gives CASSPKRGGNNEQFF. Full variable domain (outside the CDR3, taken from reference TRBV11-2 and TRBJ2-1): EAGVAQSPRYKIIEKRQSVAFWCNPISGHATLYWYQQILGQGPKLLIQFQNNGVVDDSQLPKDRFSAERLKGVDSTLKIQPAKLEDSAVYLCASSPKRGGNNEQFFGPGTRLTVL.

In DNA form, the CDR3 reads TGTGCCAGCAGTTCTCCCCGGGACAGGGGGGTGAACACCGGGGAGCTGTTTTTT. Its translation: CASSSPRDRGVNTGELFF. The rearrangement uses TRBV28 and TRBJ2-2; the match to TRBD1 covers 11 bases. Germline loops: CDR1 MDHEN, CDR2 SYDVKM. Losses at the gene ends were 4 bases for V and 1 base for J; bases not matched to a gene: 8. This CDR3 is 18 amino acids long.

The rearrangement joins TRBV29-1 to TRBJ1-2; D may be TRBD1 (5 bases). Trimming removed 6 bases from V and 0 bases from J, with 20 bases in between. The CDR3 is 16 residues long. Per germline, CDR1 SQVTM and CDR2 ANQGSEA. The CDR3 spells CSVRDRIKLANYGYTF. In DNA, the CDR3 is TGCAGCGTCCGCGACAGAATAAAACTAGCTAACTATGGCTACACCTTC.